This T cell receptor (beta chain) was documented in a study of pediatric ulcerative colitis. Clones were read by immunoSEQ multiplex PCR, and TCRdb kept only the in-frame ones, dropping some. The table shows about 64,000 clones, with about three quarters occurring only once. This clone came up a few times. No antigen is known for it. Ulcerative colitis patients received no immunosuppressive medication before the diagnostic colonoscopy. Germline V CDR1 and CDR2: SGHRS, YFSETQ. The CDR3 runs to 14 residues. Trimming shortened V by 4 bases and J by 1 base, and 11 bases separated the two germline ends. Broader study findings: Rectal repertoires separated controls, mild-moderate and acute severe colitis.

The sample consisted of blood. This clonotype originated in a boy aged 5-17 years with moderate ulcerative colitis. The V and J genes are TRBV5-1 and TRBJ1-1; D remains unclear. This CDR3 reads CASSPRTANTEAFF. The CDR3 nucleotides are TGCGCCAGCAGCCCCCGGACGGCGAACACTGAAGCTTTCTTT. The full variable domain, its missing parts supplied by reference TRBV5-1 and TRBJ1-1, is KAGVTQTPRYLIKTRGQQVTLSCSPISGHRSVSWYQQTPGQGLQFLFEYFSETQRNKGNFPGRFSGRQFSNSRSEMNVSTLELGDSALYLCASSPRTANTEAFFGQGTRLTVV.